The T cell receptor (beta chain) under discussion was sequenced for a study of cytotoxic CD8 clonotypes in ibrutinib-treated CLL. Study information: Collecting the response samples happened after a median 12 months of treatment, with a range of 6 to 36.

Study-wide points: Contraction or stability on treatment was seen for public clonotypes, which were uncommon.

TCRdb's copy holds only in-frame clones and misses some; the assay was immunoSEQ multiplex PCR. The sample consists of hundreds of thousands of clones, 70% of them appearing once. Note on this clone: The antigen is unknown.

There are 15 residues in the CDR3. The J segment lost 2 bases and the V segment lost 5 bases, leaving 8 bases of the junction unmatched. The germline V gene encodes CDR1 LNHDA and CDR2 SQIVND (reference sequence). This TCR was recovered from a human donor with chronic lymphocytic leukemia. The chain has TRBV19 and TRBJ2-5; 7 bases line up with TRBD1. Sequencing used PBMCs, obtained after 24 months of ibrutinib treatment. CDR3 sequence (DNA): TGTGCCAGTAGTTTAAGACAGGGCCTGCAAGAGACCCAGTACTTC. Translating it yields CASSLRQGLQETQYF.